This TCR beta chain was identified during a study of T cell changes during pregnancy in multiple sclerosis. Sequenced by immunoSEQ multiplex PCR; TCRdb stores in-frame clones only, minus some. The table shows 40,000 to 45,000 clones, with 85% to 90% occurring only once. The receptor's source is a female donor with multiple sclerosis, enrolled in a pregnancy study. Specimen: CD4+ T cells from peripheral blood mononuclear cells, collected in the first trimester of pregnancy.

CDR3 in amino acids: CASRTSGMGKDTQYF. CDR3 bases: TGTGCCAGTCGGACTAGCGGGATGGGTAAAGATACGCAGTATTTT. The chain joins TRBV19 to TRBJ2-3, with TRBD2 identical over 12 bases. This CDR3 has 15 amino acids. Germline V gene sequence: CDR1 LNHDA, CDR2 SQIVND (reference sequence). The junction had 8 bases not matched to a gene; V was cut back by 8 bases and J by 5 bases.